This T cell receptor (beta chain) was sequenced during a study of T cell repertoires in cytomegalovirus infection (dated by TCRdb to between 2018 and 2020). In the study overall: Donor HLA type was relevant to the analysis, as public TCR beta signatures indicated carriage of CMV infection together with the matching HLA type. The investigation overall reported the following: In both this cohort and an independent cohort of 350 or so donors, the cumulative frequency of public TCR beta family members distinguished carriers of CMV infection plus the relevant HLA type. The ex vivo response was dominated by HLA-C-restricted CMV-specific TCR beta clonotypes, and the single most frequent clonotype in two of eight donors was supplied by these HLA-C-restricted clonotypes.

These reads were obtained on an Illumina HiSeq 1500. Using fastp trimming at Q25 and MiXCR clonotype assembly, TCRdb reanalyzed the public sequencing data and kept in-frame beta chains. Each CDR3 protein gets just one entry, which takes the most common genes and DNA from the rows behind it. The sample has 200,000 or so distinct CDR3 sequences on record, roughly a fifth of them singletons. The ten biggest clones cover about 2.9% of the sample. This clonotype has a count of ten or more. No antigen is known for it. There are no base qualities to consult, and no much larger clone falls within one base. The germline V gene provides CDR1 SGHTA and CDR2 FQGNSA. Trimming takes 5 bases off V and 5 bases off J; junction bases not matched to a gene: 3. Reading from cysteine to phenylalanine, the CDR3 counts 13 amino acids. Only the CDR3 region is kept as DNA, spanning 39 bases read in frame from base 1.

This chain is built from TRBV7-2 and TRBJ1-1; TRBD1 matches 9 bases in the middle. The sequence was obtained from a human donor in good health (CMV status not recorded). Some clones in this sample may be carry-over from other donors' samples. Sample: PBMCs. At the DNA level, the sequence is TGTGCCAGCAGCGGGACAGGGAGTACTGAAGCTTTCTTT. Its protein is CASSGTGSTEAFF.